This TCR beta chain was identified in a study of shared clonotypes between healthy human individuals. CDR3 size: 14 residues. The V and J ends lost 4 bases and 3 bases, in that order; junction bases with no gene match: 4. Germline V gene lookup returns CDR1 SGHNT and CDR2 YYREEE (reference sequence). Method: immunoSEQ multiplex PCR; TCRdb's copy keeps in-frame clones and lacks some. The sample carries about half a million clones, 77% recorded once. This receptor was obtained from a woman aged 40-49 years in good health. Some clones in this sample may be carry-over from other donors' samples. Specimen: PBMCs. The gene calls are TRBV5-4 and TRBJ2-7; 10 bases agree with TRBD1. As DNA, the CDR3 is TGTGCCAGCAGCCGACAGGGGGCTGGCTACGAGCAGTACTTC. Amino acid sequence: CASSRQGAGYEQYF. The variable domain in full, completed from reference TRBV5-4 and TRBJ2-7, reads ETGVTQSPTHLIKTRGQQVTLRCSSQSGHNTVSWYQQALGQGPQFIFQYYREEENGRGNFPPRFSGLQFPNYSSELNVNALELDDSALYLCASSRQGAGYEQYFGPGTRLTVT.